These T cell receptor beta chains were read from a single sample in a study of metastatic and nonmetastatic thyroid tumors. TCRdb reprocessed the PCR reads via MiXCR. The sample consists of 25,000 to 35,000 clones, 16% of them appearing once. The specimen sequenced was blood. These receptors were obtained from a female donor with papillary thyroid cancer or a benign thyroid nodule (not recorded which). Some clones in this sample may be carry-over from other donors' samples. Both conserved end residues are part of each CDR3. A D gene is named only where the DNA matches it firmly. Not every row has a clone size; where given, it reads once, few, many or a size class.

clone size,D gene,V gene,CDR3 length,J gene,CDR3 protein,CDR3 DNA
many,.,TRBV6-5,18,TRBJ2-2,CASSYGAFSPGNTGELFF,TGTGCCAGCAGTTACGGGGCCTTTTCCCCTGGGAACACCGGGGAGCTGTTTTTT
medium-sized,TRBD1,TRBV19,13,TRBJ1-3,CASMGTGGNTIYF,TGTGCCAGTATGGGGACAGGGGGAAACACCATATATTTT
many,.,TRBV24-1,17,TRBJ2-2,CATSQGGGHRGTGELFF,TGTGCCACCAGCCAGGGTGGGGGCCACCGGGGGACCGGGGAGCTGTTTTTT
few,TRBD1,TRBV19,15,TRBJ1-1,CASSVHRTGHTEAFF,TGTGCCAGTAGTGTTCACCGGACAGGTCACACCGAAGCTTTCTTT
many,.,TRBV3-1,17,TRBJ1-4,CASSQVGLGGLREKLFF,TGTGCCAGCAGCCAAGTAGGGCTTGGGGGATTGCGTGAAAAACTGTTTTTT
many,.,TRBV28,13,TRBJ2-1,CASSLSDMGEQFF,TGTGCCAGCAGTTTAAGTGATATGGGTGAGCAGTTCTTC
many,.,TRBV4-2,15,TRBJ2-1,CASSQSLPSYNEQFF,TGTGCCAGCAGCCAAAGTCTGCCCTCCTACAATGAGCAGTTCTTC
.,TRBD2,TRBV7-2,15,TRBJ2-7,CASSRTSGGSYEQYF,TGTGCCAGCAGCCGAACTAGCGGGGGCTCCTACGAGCAGTACTTC
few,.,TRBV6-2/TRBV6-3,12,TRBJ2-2,CASSTSTGELFF,TGTGCCAGCAGTACGAGCACCGGGGAGCTGTTTTTT
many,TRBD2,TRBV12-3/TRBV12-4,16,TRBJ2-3,CASSPGLAGGWDTQYF,TGTGCCAGCAGTCCTGGACTAGCGGGGGGGTGGGATACGCAGTATTTT
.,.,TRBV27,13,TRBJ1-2,CASSLRGNYGYTF,TGTGCCAGCAGTTTACGGGGCAACTATGGCTACACCTTC
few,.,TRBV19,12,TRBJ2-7,CASSSRNDEQYF,TGTGCCAGTAGTAGCAGGAACGACGAGCAGTACTTC
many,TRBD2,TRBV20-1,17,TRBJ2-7,CSARDYGVAGSTAKQYF,TGCAGTGCTAGAGATTATGGAGTAGCGGGATCTACTGCCAAGCAGTACTTC
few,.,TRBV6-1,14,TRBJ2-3,CASWGVPGRDTQYF,TGTGCCAGCTGGGGGGTTCCGGGGCGAGATACGCAGTATTTT
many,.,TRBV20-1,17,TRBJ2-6,CSARGGAGEGGANVLTF,TGCAGTGCTAGAGGGGGTGCAGGAGAGGGTGGGGCCAACGTCCTGACTTTC
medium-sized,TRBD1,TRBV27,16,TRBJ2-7,CASSQSGTGGIYEQYF,TGTGCCAGCAGCCAATCCGGGACAGGGGGCATCTACGAGCAGTACTTC
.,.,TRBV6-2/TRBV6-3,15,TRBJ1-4,CATSNSGGGREKLFF,TGTGCCACCAGTAACTCGGGGGGCGGGAGAGAAAAACTGTTTTTT
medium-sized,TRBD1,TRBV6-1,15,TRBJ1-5,CASSEQGGMDQPQHF,TGTGCCAGCAGTGAACAGGGGGGTATGGATCAGCCCCAGCATTTT
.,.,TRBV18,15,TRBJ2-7,CASSSTGEALYEQYF,TGTGCCAGCTCATCTACAGGGGAGGCACTCTACGAGCAGTACTTC
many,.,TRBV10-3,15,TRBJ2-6,CAISEGQPGANVLTF,TGTGCCATCAGTGAAGGGCAGCCTGGGGCCAACGTCCTGACTTTC
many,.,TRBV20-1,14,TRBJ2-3,CSARDYLSTDTQYF,TGCAGTGCTAGGGACTACCTAAGCACAGATACGCAGTATTTT
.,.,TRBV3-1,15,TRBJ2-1,CASSQVGGASNEQFF,TGTGCCAGCAGCCAAGTAGGGGGGGCGAGCAATGAGCAGTTCTTC
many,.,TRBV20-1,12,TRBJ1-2,CSAYGRDYGYTF,TGCAGTGCTTACGGGAGGGACTATGGCTACACCTTC
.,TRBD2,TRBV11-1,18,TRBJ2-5,CASSLGRLAGRVAETQYF,TGTGCCAGCAGCTTAGGAAGGCTAGCGGGCCGAGTGGCAGAGACCCAGTACTTC
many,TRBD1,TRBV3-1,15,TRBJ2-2,CASSQERTGERELFF,TGTGCCAGCAGCCAAGAGAGGACAGGGGAGCGGGAGCTGTTTTTT
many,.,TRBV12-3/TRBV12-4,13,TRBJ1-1,CASNLGGEVEAFF,TGTGCCAGCAACCTCGGGGGAGAGGTTGAGGCTTTCTTT
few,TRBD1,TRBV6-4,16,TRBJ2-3,CASSQPGTGVTDTQYF,TGTGCCAGCAGTCAACCCGGGACAGGGGTCACAGATACGCAGTATTTT
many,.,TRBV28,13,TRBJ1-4,CASSPWGGEKLFF,TGTGCCAGCAGCCCTTGGGGAGGGGAAAAACTGTTTTTT
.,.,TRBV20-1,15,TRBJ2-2,CSARDQDGNTGELFF,TGCAGTGCTAGAGACCAGGACGGGAACACCGGGGAGCTGTTTTTT
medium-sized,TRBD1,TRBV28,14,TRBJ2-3,CASSLKTGGDTQYF,TGTGCCAGCAGTTTAAAGACAGGGGGGGATACGCAGTATTTT
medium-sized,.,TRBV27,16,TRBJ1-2,CASSLIAAGLSYGYTF,TGTGCCAGCAGTTTAATAGCCGCGGGGCTCTCCTATGGCTACACCTTC
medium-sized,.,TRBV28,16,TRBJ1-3,CASTSLVEGAGNTIYF,TGTGCCAGCACCTCGTTAGTCGAGGGTGCTGGAAACACCATATATTTT
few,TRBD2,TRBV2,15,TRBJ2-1,CASTLSSGGRDEQFF,TGTGCCAGCACCCTATCTAGCGGGGGGCGGGATGAGCAGTTCTTC
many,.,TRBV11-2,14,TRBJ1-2,CASSHNVGNQGYTF,TGTGCCAGCAGCCACAACGTCGGAAACCAAGGCTACACCTTC
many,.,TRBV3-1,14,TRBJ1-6,CASSQEGLNSPLHF,TGTGCCAGCAGCCAAGAGGGACTTAATTCACCCCTCCACTTT
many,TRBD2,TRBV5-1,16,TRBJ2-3,CASSSFGGGLTDTQYF,TGCGCCAGCAGCTCCTTTGGCGGGGGGTTGACAGATACGCAGTATTTT
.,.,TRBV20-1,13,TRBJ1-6,CSAREGRHSPLHF,TGCAGTGCTAGAGAAGGGAGGCATTCACCCCTCCACTTT
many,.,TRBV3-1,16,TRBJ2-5,CASSPFRRSPQETQYF,TGTGCCAGCAGCCCTTTCCGACGTTCGCCCCAAGAGACCCAGTACTTC
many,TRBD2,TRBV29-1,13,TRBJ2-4,CSVRGRGGDIQYF,TGCAGCGTCCGCGGGAGGGGAGGGGACATTCAGTACTTC
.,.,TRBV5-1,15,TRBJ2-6,CASSTRDSGANVLTF,TGCGCCAGCAGCACTAGGGATTCTGGGGCCAACGTCCTGACTTTC
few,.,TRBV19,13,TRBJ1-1,CASQEVDNTEAFF,TGTGCCAGCCAAGAGGTGGATAACACTGAAGCTTTCTTT
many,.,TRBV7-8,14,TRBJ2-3,CASSPPGAADTQYF,TGTGCCAGCAGCCCGCCCGGGGCCGCAGATACGCAGTATTTT
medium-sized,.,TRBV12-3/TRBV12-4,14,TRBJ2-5,CASSPGVGGETQYF,TGTGCCAGCAGCCCAGGTGTGGGTGGGGAGACCCAGTACTTC
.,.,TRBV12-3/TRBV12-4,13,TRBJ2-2,CASSGTRRGELFF,TGTGCCAGCAGTGGGACCCGACGAGGGGAGCTGTTTTTT
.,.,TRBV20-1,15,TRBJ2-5,CSARIGAGLGETQYF,TGCAGTGCTCGTATCGGCGCCGGGTTGGGGGAGACCCAGTACTTC
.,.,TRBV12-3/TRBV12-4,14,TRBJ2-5,CARSIPESQETQYF,TGTGCCAGAAGTATACCTGAGAGTCAAGAGACCCAGTACTTC
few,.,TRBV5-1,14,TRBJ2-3,CASSWGASTDTQYF,TGCGCCAGCAGCTGGGGCGCTAGCACAGATACGCAGTATTTT
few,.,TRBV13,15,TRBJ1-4,CASSTAREADEKLFF,TGTGCCAGCAGCACAGCCAGGGAGGCGGATGAAAAACTGTTTTTT
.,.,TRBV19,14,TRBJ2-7,CASSRTKRASEQYF,TGTGCCAGTAGCCGAACTAAAAGGGCCAGTGAGCAGTACTTC
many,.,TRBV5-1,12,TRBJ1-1,CASSLDGPEAFF,TGCGCCAGCAGCCTGGACGGCCCTGAAGCTTTCTTT
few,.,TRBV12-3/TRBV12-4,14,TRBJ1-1,CASSWGQGSTEAFF,TGTGCCAGCAGTTGGGGGCAGGGAAGCACTGAAGCTTTCTTT
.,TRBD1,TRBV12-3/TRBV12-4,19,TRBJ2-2,CASSFQSGTGFLYTGELFF,TGTGCCAGCAGTTTCCAATCCGGGACAGGGTTCTTATATACCGGGGAGCTGTTTTTT
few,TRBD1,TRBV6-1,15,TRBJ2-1,CASSVGQGAYNEQFF,TGTGCCAGCAGTGTGGGACAGGGGGCTTACAATGAGCAGTTCTTC
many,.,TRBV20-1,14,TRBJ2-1,CSARDPLAVHEQFF,TGCAGTGCTAGAGACCCCCTGGCGGTCCATGAGCAGTTCTTC
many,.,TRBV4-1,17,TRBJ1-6,CASSLLPGQSYNSPLHF,TGCGCCAGCAGCCTTCTTCCAGGGCAGAGTTATAATTCACCCCTCCACTTT